The rows below give T cell receptor beta chains drawn from one sample of a study of cytomegalovirus exposure and HLA in healthy donors. Generated by immunoSEQ multiplex PCR, the TCRdb table keeps only in-frame clones and is missing some. Among 180,000 or so clones listed, 76% were seen once. The specimen was PBMCs. The origin of the receptors is a woman in her 30s in good health and CMV-seropositive. Both conserved end residues are part of each CDR3. D genes are given only for firm matches. The size entry is marked missing in some rows and otherwise reads once, few, many or a size class.

CASSPGEGVTYNEQFF	TGTGCCAGCAGCCCCGGGGAGGGGGTCACTTACAATGAGCAGTTCTTC	-	TRBJ2-1	TRBV7-9	-
CAITGQSNTEAFF	TGTGCCATCACAGGACAATCGAACACTGAAGCTTTCTTT	-	TRBJ1-1	TRBV10-3	-
CASSPRAGDIQYF	TGTGCCAGCAGTCCCAGGGCTGGGGACATTCAGTACTTC	-	TRBJ2-4	TRBV28	-
CASSPSRGNNSPLHF	TGTGCCAGCAGTCCCTCCAGGGGAAATAATTCACCCCTCCACTTT	-	TRBJ1-6	TRBV2	once
CASSDELGAGNTIYF	TGTGCCAGCAGTGATGAGTTGGGCGCTGGAAACACCATATATTTT	-	TRBJ1-3	TRBV9	-
CASRLEGADGYTF	TGTGCCAGCAGGCTCGAGGGGGCGGACGGCTACACCTTC	TRBD1	TRBJ1-2	TRBV28	-
CASSARNYEQYF	TGTGCCAGCAGTGCGCGGAACTACGAGCAGTACTTC	-	TRBJ2-7	TRBV28	-
CASSFPGTRNTEAFF	TGTGCCAGCAGTTTCCCCGGGACAAGGAACACTGAAGCTTTCTTT	-	TRBJ1-1	TRBV28	-
CASSKVGLAGGRSYEQYF	TGTGCCAGCAGCAAAGTGGGACTAGCGGGGGGAAGGTCCTACGAGCAGTACTTC	-	TRBJ2-7	TRBV21-1	-
CASSPVGGEAFF	TGTGCCAGCTCACCCGTCGGGGGTGAAGCTTTCTTT	-	TRBJ1-1	TRBV18	once
CAWTGGGTQETQYF	TGTGCCTGGACGGGGGGCGGGACCCAAGAGACCCAGTACTTC	-	TRBJ2-5	TRBV30	few
CASSTLTGITDTQYF	TGTGCCAGCAGCACACTAACGGGGATCACAGATACGCAGTATTTT	-	TRBJ2-3	TRBV7-9	-
CAISEGTLSYYEQYF	TGTGCCATCAGTGAGGGGACTCTATCCTATTACGAGCAGTACTTC	-	TRBJ2-7	TRBV10-3	-
CASAQGYEQYF	TGTGCCTCGGCCCAGGGCTACGAGCAGTACTTC	-	TRBJ2-7	TRBV27	-
CASSPPTGFGNTIYF	TGTGCCAGCAGCCCGCCTACAGGGTTTGGAAACACCATATATTTT	-	TRBJ1-3	TRBV7-9	-
CASSEVLQGANQPQHF	TGTGCCAGCAGTGAGGTTCTTCAGGGGGCAAATCAGCCCCAGCATTTT	TRBD1	TRBJ1-5	TRBV6-1	-
CASSSGTADYGYTF	TGTGCCAGCAGCTCGGGGACAGCAGATTATGGCTACACCTTC	TRBD1	TRBJ1-2	TRBV4-2	few
CASSLGQRKQPQHF	TGTGCCAGCAGCTTAGGACAGCGAAAACAGCCCCAGCATTTT	-	TRBJ1-5	TRBV28	-
CASSQDRAREVFF	TGCGCCAGCAGCCAAGATCGGGCCAGGGAGGTGTTTTTT	-	TRBJ1-4	TRBV4-1	-
CASSLKVGSPLHF	TGTGCCAGCAGCTTAAAAGTCGGTTCACCCCTCCACTTT	-	TRBJ1-6	TRBV7-9	-
CASSMTGLEKLFF	TGTGCCAGCAGCATGACAGGGCTGGAAAAACTGTTTTTT	TRBD1	TRBJ1-4	TRBV5-5	-
CASSLTSGGEAQYF	TGTGCCAGCAGCTTGACTAGCGGGGGAGAGGCCCAGTACTTC	TRBD2	TRBJ2-5	TRBV7-9	once
CASIPGQGVDNEQFF	TGTGCCAGCATCCCGGGACAGGGCGTCGACAATGAGCAGTTCTTC	TRBD1	TRBJ2-1	TRBV7-2	once
CASSLAGLRGGLSGNTIYF	TGCGCCAGCAGCTTGGCCGGGCTTAGGGGTGGCCTCTCTGGAAACACCATATATTTT	-	TRBJ1-3	TRBV5-1	-
CASSVGTGRNTGELFF	TGTGCCAGCAGCGTAGGGACAGGGAGGAACACCGGGGAGCTGTTTTTT	TRBD1	TRBJ2-2	TRBV9	-
CSSSPRTSGDGGTQYF	TGTTCCAGCAGCCCTCGGACTAGCGGGGACGGGGGTACGCAGTATTTT	TRBD2	TRBJ2-3	TRBV7-9	-
CASSLALGGGELFF	TGCGCCAGCAGCTTGGCCCTAGGGGGCGGGGAGCTGTTTTTT	-	TRBJ2-2	TRBV5-1	-
CASSPQTGARYGYTF	TGTGCCAGCAGCCCTCAGACAGGGGCCCGCTATGGCTACACCTTC	TRBD1	TRBJ1-2	TRBV6-5	-
CASSTWLAGDTDTQYF	TGTGCCAGCAGCACCTGGCTAGCGGGGGACACAGATACGCAGTATTTT	TRBD2	TRBJ2-3	TRBV9	few
CASSLEPHTGNTIYF	TGTGCCAGCAGCTTAGAGCCGCACACTGGAAACACCATATATTTT	-	TRBJ1-3	TRBV11-2	-
CASSEAGGVGSPLHF	TGTGCCAGCAGTGAAGCCGGAGGGGTAGGTTCACCCCTCCACTTT	-	TRBJ1-6	TRBV6-1	-
CASSYGDRGRNGYTF	TGTGCCAGCAGTTATGGAGACAGGGGGAGGAATGGCTACACCTTC	TRBD1	TRBJ1-2	TRBV6-6	-
CAWSVADFANQPQHF	TGTGCCTGGAGTGTAGCGGACTTTGCCAATCAGCCCCAGCATTTT	-	TRBJ1-5	TRBV30	-
CASTDRVISPDGYTF	TGTGCCAGTACTGACAGGGTGATTTCTCCCGATGGCTACACCTTC	TRBD1	TRBJ1-2	TRBV27	few
CASSSKGTGGVSGNQPQHF	TGTGCCAGCAGCTCCAAAGGGACAGGGGGTGTGAGTGGCAATCAGCCCCAGCATTTT	TRBD1	TRBJ1-5	TRBV7-9	-
CASRTSGRIEQFF	TGTGCCAGCAGAACCTCGGGGAGGATTGAGCAGTTCTTC	-	TRBJ2-1	TRBV28	once
CASSQRDVGDQPQHF	TGTGCCAGCAGCCAAAGGGATGTAGGGGATCAGCCCCAGCATTTT	-	TRBJ1-5	TRBV21-1	once
CASGLGGNTEAFF	TGTGCTAGTGGTTTAGGGGGGAACACTGAAGCTTTCTTT	-	TRBJ1-1	TRBV12-5	-
CASSLATGGPNTEAFF	TGCGCCAGCAGCTTGGCTACAGGGGGACCGAACACTGAAGCTTTCTTT	TRBD1	TRBJ1-1	TRBV5-1	once
CASSREGASDTGELFF	TGTGCCAGCAGCCGTGAGGGGGCGAGTGACACCGGGGAGCTGTTTTTT	TRBD1	TRBJ2-2	TRBV6-6	-
CASSPFRGAGHYNEQFF	TGTGCCAGCAGCCCGTTCCGGGGAGCGGGACACTACAATGAGCAGTTCTTC	-	TRBJ2-1	TRBV7-2	-
CALGQGLYEQYF	TGTGCGCTAGGACAGGGTCTCTACGAGCAGTACTTC	TRBD1	TRBJ2-7	TRBV19	few
CASSAGQGIYGYTF	TGTGCCAGCAGCGCCGGACAGGGGATCTATGGCTACACCTTC	TRBD1	TRBJ1-2	TRBV9	-
CAWSAGPSGANVLTF	TGTGCCTGGAGTGCAGGCCCCTCTGGGGCCAACGTCCTGACTTTC	-	TRBJ2-6	TRBV30	-
CASSRPLAGGTDTQYF	TGTGCCAGCAGCCGTCCACTAGCGGGGGGCACAGATACGCAGTATTTT	TRBD2	TRBJ2-3	TRBV7-9	-
CASSRIGYEQYF	TGTGCCAGCAGCCGCATCGGGTACGAGCAGTACTTC	-	TRBJ2-7	TRBV7-9	-
CASSRGGHTDTQYF	TGTGCCAGCAGCCGAGGGGGACACACAGATACGCAGTATTTT	-	TRBJ2-3	TRBV7-7	-
CASSQEGQGFTSYNSPLHF	TGCGCCAGCAGCCAAGAGGGACAGGGTTTCACCTCCTATAATTCACCCCTCCACTTT	TRBD1	TRBJ1-6	TRBV4-1	-
CATSRDRGPNSPLHF	TGTGCCACCAGCAGAGACAGGGGGCCGAATTCACCCCTCCACTTT	TRBD1	TRBJ1-6	TRBV15	-
CASSLVGERNEKLFF	TGCGCCAGCAGCTTGGTCGGGGAACGGAATGAAAAACTGTTTTTT	-	TRBJ1-4	TRBV5-1	few
CASRSRGGAGELFF	TGTGCCAGCCGAAGTCGGGGAGGCGCCGGGGAGCTGTTTTTT	-	TRBJ2-2	TRBV19	-
CASSVEPAGAETQYF	TGTGCCAGCAGCGTAGAACCAGCGGGGGCAGAGACCCAGTACTTC	TRBD2	TRBJ2-5	TRBV9	-
CASSSTAYEQYF	TGTGCCAGCAGCTCGACAGCCTACGAGCAGTACTTC	-	TRBJ2-7	TRBV7-9	-
CASSSDRGPDEQFF	TGTGCCAGCAGCTCGGACAGGGGGCCCGATGAGCAGTTCTTC	TRBD1	TRBJ2-1	TRBV28	-
CASSSNGQGTDTQYF	TGTGCCAGCAGCTCAAACGGACAGGGGACAGATACGCAGTATTTT	TRBD1	TRBJ2-3	TRBV7-9	-
CASSLRSGGLPEAFF	TGTGCCAGCAGCTTACGTTCAGGGGGTCTCCCTGAAGCTTTCTTT	TRBD1	TRBJ1-1	TRBV7-2	-
CASSPNVGAGDTQYF	TGTGCCAGCAGCCCCAACGTGGGGGCCGGAGATACGCAGTATTTT	-	TRBJ2-3	TRBV9	once
CASSGGGGATDTQYF	TGTGCCAGCAGTGGAGGCGGGGGGGCTACAGATACGCAGTATTTT	TRBD2	TRBJ2-3	TRBV6-4	few